A single T cell receptor (beta chain) is shown here with its context. Its matching antigen is unknown. This record comes from a study of cytomegalovirus exposure and HLA in healthy donors. PCR was performed using 60 Vbeta and 13 Jbeta primers. TCRdb's table, derived via immunoSEQ multiplex PCR, lists solely in-frame clones and lacks some. The sample shows around 65,000 clones, roughly four fifths of them seen only once. Germline V gene data show CDR1 as SGHVS and CDR2 as FQNEAQ. This CDR3 region has 15 residues. The V end was cut by 4 bases, the J end by 4 bases, with 14 bases between. Study-wide points: Later analysis revealed greater clonal expansion in HLA-associated TCR beta chains than in equally common others. 87-base-pair reads could not separate some V segments, including TRBV6-2 and TRBV6-3.

The rearrangement uses TRBV7-8 and TRBJ1-5; tentatively, D is TRBD1 (5 bases). Sample: PBMCs. The TCR comes from a woman aged 30 to 39 in good health and CMV-seropositive. In DNA form, the CDR3 reads TGTGCCAGCAGCTCGTTGGGGAGGGGAAATCAGCCCCAGCATTTT. Its translation: CASSSLGRGNQPQHF.